This T cell receptor (beta chain) comes out of a study of blood T cell repertoires in COVID-19. Study summary: The cDNA or gDNA used as material had been derived from T cells, B-cell-depleted T cells, or PBMCs.

Method: immunoSEQ multiplex PCR; TCRdb's copy keeps in-frame clones and lacks some. The sample shows almost 100,000 clones, roughly nine tenths of them seen only once. V dropped 4 bases and J dropped 0; count of bases not matched to a gene: 7. Germline V lookup: CDR1 SGHRS, CDR2 YFSETQ. This CDR3 comprises 18 residues. This sequence joins TRBV5-1 and TRBJ2-1; TRBD2 matches at 13 bases. The sequencing sample was made of peripheral blood. The receptor was isolated from a man aged 50 to 59 with acute or convalescent COVID-19. The CDR3 reads CASSGGTSGTSSYNEQFF. For the CDR3, the DNA is TGCGCCAGCAGCGGCGGGACTAGCGGGACGAGCTCCTACAATGAGCAGTTCTTC.